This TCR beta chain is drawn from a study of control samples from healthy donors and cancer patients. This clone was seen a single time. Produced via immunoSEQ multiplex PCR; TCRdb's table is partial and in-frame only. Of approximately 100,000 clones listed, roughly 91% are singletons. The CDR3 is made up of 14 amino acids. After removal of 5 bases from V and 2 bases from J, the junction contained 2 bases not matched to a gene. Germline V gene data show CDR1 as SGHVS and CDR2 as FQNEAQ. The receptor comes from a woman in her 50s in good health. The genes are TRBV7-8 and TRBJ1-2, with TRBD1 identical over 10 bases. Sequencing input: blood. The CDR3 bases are TGTGCCAGCAGCCCGGGACAGGGGAACTATGGCTACACCTTC. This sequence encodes CASSPGQGNYGYTF.